The source of this TCR beta chain is a study of T cells in Graves' hyperthyroidism and ophthalmopathy. Study-wide results and caveats: The model predicted ophthalmopathy a median roughly 6.5 months before onset.

On this clonotype: Its antigen is as yet unknown.

CDR3 size: 10 residues. V was trimmed by 8 bases and J by 8 bases, leaving 9 bases between them. Germline V gives CDR1 SNHLY, CDR2 FYNNEI. Amplification of TCR beta CDR3 regions was performed using RNA transcripts as template. During a first-round RT-PCR of the TCR CDR3, the HTBI primer set was used. Via MiXCR, TCRdb re-called the multiplex PCR reads, giving one row per CDR3 protein. The table records 300,000 to 450,000 distinct CDR3 sequences, roughly 13% of them present only once. PBMCs were derived from 10 ml fresh peripheral blood. This clonotype was sampled from a woman under 30 with Graves' hyperthyroidism. V is TRBV2 and J is TRBJ1-2; D unresolved. The material sequenced was blood. CDR3 DNA: TGTGCCAGCGCGGGCGGGGGCTACACCTTC. Its protein is CASAGGGYTF.